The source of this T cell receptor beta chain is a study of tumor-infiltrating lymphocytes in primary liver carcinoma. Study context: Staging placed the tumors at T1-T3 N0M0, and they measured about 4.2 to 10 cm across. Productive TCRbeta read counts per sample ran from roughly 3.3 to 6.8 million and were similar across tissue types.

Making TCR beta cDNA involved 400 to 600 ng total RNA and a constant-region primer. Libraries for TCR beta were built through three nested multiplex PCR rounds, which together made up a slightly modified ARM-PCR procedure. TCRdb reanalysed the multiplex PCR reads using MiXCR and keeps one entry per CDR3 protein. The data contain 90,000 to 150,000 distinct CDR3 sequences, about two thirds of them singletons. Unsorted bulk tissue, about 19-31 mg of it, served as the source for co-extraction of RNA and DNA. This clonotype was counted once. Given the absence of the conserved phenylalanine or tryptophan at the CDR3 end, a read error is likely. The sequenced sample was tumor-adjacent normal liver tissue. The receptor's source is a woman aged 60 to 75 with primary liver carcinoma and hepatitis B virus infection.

The CDR3 bases are TGCAGCATTGGGTCCGGGACAGGGGGTCTGGAGACCCAGTACATC. It encodes CSIGSGTGGLETQYI. This chain links TRBV29-1 with TRBJ2-5; 11 bases match TRBD1. V gave up 8 bases and J gave up 5 bases; unmatched junction bases: 13. The CDR3 consists of 15 residues. Germline loops: CDR1 SQVTM, CDR2 ANQGSEA.